This TCR beta chain was captured in a study of CD8 T cells in Susac syndrome. CDR3 size: 16 residues. The junction had 4 bases not matched to a gene; V was cut back by 4 bases and J by 4 bases. Germline V CDR1 and CDR2: SNHLY, FYNNEI. It was with random hexamers that roughly 0.45 to 1 ug RNA was reverse transcribed. TCRdb re-called the immunoSEQ multiplex PCR reads with MiXCR, one entry per CDR3 protein. Among approximately 280,000 distinct CDR3 sequences listed, roughly 81% were seen once. The multiple sclerosis controls, all treatment-naive patients, had relapsing-remitting disease that was stable or active. Both CD4+ and CD8+ T cells were negatively isolated, and TEMRA cells underwent FACS enrichment.

Sample: CD8+ T cells from PBMCs. The clonotype originates from a human donor with multiple sclerosis. The chain links TRBV2 to TRBJ2-1; 13 nucleotides match TRBD2. The CDR3 protein is CASSATSGRNYNEQFF. Here the CDR3 DNA reads TGTGCCAGCAGTGCGACTAGCGGGAGGAATTACAATGAGCAGTTCTTC.